The 32 T cell receptor beta chains below come from one sample, sequenced in a study of blood T cell repertoires in COVID-19. The protocol was immunoSEQ multiplex PCR, while the TCRdb copy is restricted to in-frame clones and leaves out a portion. Here the sample spans approximately 62,000 clones, about 81% being singletons. Sequencing was carried out using peripheral blood. The receptors shown here come from a man older than 75 with acute or convalescent COVID-19.

The chain is built from TRBV5-1 and TRBJ1-2; a possible D gene is TRBD1 (6 bases). V was clipped by 5 bases and J by 6 bases, with 11 bases between them. This CDR3 has 12 residues. Per the germline V gene, CDR1 is SGHRS and CDR2 is YFSETQ. The CDR3 nucleotides are TGCGCCAGCAGTTGGGACATGAATGGCTACACCTTC. Translation gives CASSWDMNGYTF.

Concerning this clone itself: Other DNA sequences in the sample encode the same CDR3. The chain recombines TRBV12-3 or TRBV12-4 with TRBJ2-7; D is perhaps TRBD1 (5 bases). The CDR3 length is 11 residues. V dropped 6 bases and J dropped 6 bases, with 9 bases sitting between them. CDR3 nucleotide sequence: TGTGCCAGCAGCCCAGGGTTCGAGCAGTACTTC. It is translated as CASSPGFEQYF.

The table lists this clone with a few counts. The chain joins TRBV11-2 to TRBJ1-1; D not certain. V dropped 1 base and J dropped 1 base, with 4 bases sitting between them. Germline CDR1 is SGHAT and CDR2 is FQNNGV. The CDR3 runs to 13 residues. In DNA form, the CDR3 reads TGTGCCAGCAGCTTAGTTAAGAACACTGAAGCTTTCTTT. Translated, it gives CASSLVKNTEAFF. Full variable domain (rest looked up from reference TRBV11-2 and TRBJ1-1): EAGVAQSPRYKIIEKRQSVAFWCNPISGHATLYWYQQILGQGPKLLIQFQNNGVVDDSQLPKDRFSAERLKGVDSTLKIQPAKLEDSAVYLCASSLVKNTEAFFGQGTRLTVV.

The chain has TRBV7-8 and TRBJ1-3, with 7 bases fitting TRBD1. The CDR3 is 16 residues long. The germline V gene has CDR1 SGHVS and CDR2 FQNEAQ. The V and J ends lost 5 bases and 3 bases, in that order; junction bases with no gene match: 10. The CDR3 bases are TGTGCCAGCAGCCCCCGGGACAGAAATCTTGGAAACACCATATATTTT. Translated: CASSPRDRNLGNTIYF.

The V call is TRBV5-8, the J call TRBJ2-3; 13 nucleotides match TRBD2. CDR1 is SGHTS, CDR2 YDEGEE, per germline. V trimming: 4 bases; J trimming: 1 base; junction bases outside the gene matches: 6. CDR3 size: 17 residues. CDR3 bases: TGTGCCAGCAGCGGGACTAGCGGGGTCGCTGGCACAGATACGCAGTATTTT. This codes for CASSGTSGVAGTDTQYF.

This chain connects TRBV24-1 to TRBJ1-5; the D gene is possibly TRBD1 (6 bases). Trimming took off 4 bases at V and 6 bases at J, with 9 bases between the two ends. The germline V gene encodes CDR1 KGHDR and CDR2 SFDVKD. The CDR3 length is 13 residues. The CDR3 nucleotides read TGTGCCACCAGTGACACAGGGACTCAGCCCCAGCATTTT. It codes for CATSDTGTQPQHF.

The chain employs TRBV19 and TRBJ1-1, with D possibly matching TRBD1 (5 bases). The CDR3 is 15 amino acids. The germline gives CDR1 LNHDA, CDR2 SQIVND (reference sequence). Trimming left V 4 bases short and J 0 bases short, with 12 bases between. The CDR3 here is CASSKLGRLNTEAFF. Here the CDR3 DNA reads TGTGCCAGTAGTAAGCTGGGGCGGCTGAACACTGAAGCTTTCTTT.

V gene TRBV2 combines with J gene TRBJ1-1; D remains ambiguous. Germline V gene data show CDR1 as SNHLY and CDR2 as FYNNEI. The V gene lost 7 bases and the J gene lost 1 base, with 10 bases spanning the gap. The CDR3 extends over 13 amino acids. The DNA of the CDR3 is TGTGCCAGCATCCTCGAGGGGAACACTGAAGCTTTCTTT. Translated, it gives CASILEGNTEAFF.

This clone was seen a single time. V gene TRBV2 combines with J gene TRBJ1-5; 8 nucleotides agree with TRBD1. Germline assignment: CDR1 SNHLY and CDR2 FYNNEI. The CDR3 has 18 residues. The trim removed 6 bases at V and 0 bases at J, leaving 13 bases unmatched. CDR3 region: CASRADREHVLSNQPQHF. CDR3 in DNA: TGTGCCAGCAGGGCGGACAGGGAACATGTACTTAGCAATCAGCCCCAGCATTTT.

V usage is TRBV19 and J usage is TRBJ2-1, with TRBD2 identical over 14 bases. With V trimmed by 7 bases and J by 7 bases, 18 bases remained unmatched. The CDR3 totals 19 residues. In germline, CDR1 is LNHDA, CDR2 SQIVND (reference sequence). The CDR3, as DNA: TGTGCCAGTACCGATAGGACTAGCGGGGGGTTCAGAACGAGGAATGAGCAGTTCTTC. Protein product: CASTDRTSGGFRTRNEQFF.

This sequence joins TRBV6-6 and TRBJ2-7; D not resolved. Germline V gene sequence: CDR1 MNHNY, CDR2 SVGAGI (reference sequence). This CDR3 is built from 13 residues. The V end was cut by 0 bases, the J end by 5 bases, with 8 bases between. CDR3 in amino acids: CASSYSDNDEQYF. CDR3 DNA sequence: TGTGCCAGCAGTTACTCCGACAACGACGAGCAGTACTTC.

This chain links TRBV6-5 with TRBJ1-6; D might be TRBD1 (6 bases). The CDR3 contains 15 residues. Trimming left V 5 bases short and J 10 bases short, with 18 bases between. Germline assignment: CDR1 MNHEY and CDR2 SVGAGI. The CDR3 bases are TGTGCCAGCAGTCCTCAGGGAACAGGGCAATCACCCCTCCACTTT. Its translation: CASSPQGTGQSPLHF.

The rearrangement links TRBV5-4 to TRBJ1-2, with 8 bases matching TRBD1. The CDR3 runs to 15 residues. CDR1 and CDR2 (germline): SGHNT, YYREEE (reference sequence). Trimming cost V 4 bases and J 5 bases; bases outside gene matches: 10. The CDR3 region has the DNA TGTGCCAGCAGCCATCCCGGGACAGGCGATTATGGCTACACCTTC. Its translation: CASSHPGTGDYGYTF. The full variable domain, in which reference TRBV5-4 and TRBJ1-2 provide the parts outside the CDR3, is ETGVTQSPTHLIKTRGQQVTLRCSSQSGHNTVSWYQQALGQGPQFIFQYYREEENGRGNFPPRFSGLQFPNYSSELNVNALELDDSALYLCASSHPGTGDYGYTFGSGTRLTVV.

V is TRBV7-9 and J is TRBJ1-3; D gene unclear. Looked up from germline, CDR1 is SEHNR and CDR2 is FQNEAQ (reference sequence). V was pared by 5 bases and J by 2 bases, with 13 bases between. The CDR3 has 15 amino acids. The CDR3 sequence is CASSPAGIAGNTIYF. CDR3 bases: TGTGCCAGCAGCCCAGCGGGGATTGCTGGAAACACCATATATTTT.

The V and J genes are TRBV12-5 and TRBJ2-5, with 7 positions matching TRBD2. V trimming: 8 bases; J trimming: 4 bases; junction bases outside the gene matches: 7. Germline CDR1 is LGHNT and CDR2 is FRNRAP. This CDR3 region has 13 residues. The CDR3 sequence: CASSNSGVETQYF. DNA for the CDR3: TGTGCTAGTTCAAACAGCGGGGTAGAGACCCAGTACTTC.

The rearrangement uses TRBV6-5 and TRBJ1-6, with 7 bases lining up with TRBD1. Looked up from germline, CDR1 is MNHEY and CDR2 is SVGAGI. The CDR3 has 16 amino acids. J lost 6 bases, V lost 0 bases, and 5 bases had no gene match. The CDR3: CASSYSTGRGNSPLHF. The DNA for the CDR3 is TGTGCCAGCAGTTACTCGACAGGGCGTGGTAATTCACCCCTCCACTTT.

V gene TRBV27 combines with J gene TRBJ2-7, with D unresolved. The V end lost 3 bases, the J end lost 2 bases, and 11 bases lay between the germline ends. Per the germline V gene, CDR1 is MNHEY and CDR2 is SMNVEV (reference sequence). CDR3 length: 14 residues. This chain's CDR3 is CASSFTTPTYEQYF. The CDR3 DNA is TGTGCCAGCAGTTTCACCACCCCTACCTACGAGCAGTACTTC.

The chain has TRBV6-5 and TRBJ2-1; 7 nucleotides align to TRBD2. The CDR3 covers 15 residues. Trimming at V came to 6 bases and at J to 4 bases, leaving 9 bases not matched to a gene. Per the germline V gene, CDR1 is MNHEY and CDR2 is SVGAGI. In DNA form, the CDR3 reads TGTGCCAGCAGCCTCGGACTAGGGCCTTACAATGAGCAGTTCTTC. Its protein product is CASSLGLGPYNEQFF.

This clone was counted a single time. The chain is built from TRBV2 and TRBJ1-3; the match to TRBD1 covers 10 bases. V shed 3 bases and J 0 bases; nucleotides not matched to a gene: 2. The CDR3 is made up of 16 amino acids. From germline, CDR1 is SNHLY and CDR2 FYNNEI. Here the CDR3 DNA reads TGTGCCAGCAGTGAGGGACAGGGGAGCTCTGGAAACACCATATATTTT. Amino acid sequence: CASSEGQGSSGNTIYF.

The V and J genes are TRBV6-6 and TRBJ2-5; TRBD2 matches 8 bases. The length of the CDR3 is 14 residues. The ends lost 5 bases at V and 1 base at J; junction bases unmatched: 3. Germline V gene lookup returns CDR1 MNHNY and CDR2 SVGAGI (reference sequence). CDR3 DNA sequence: TGTGCCAGCAGTCCGGGGGGGATCCAAGAGACCCAGTACTTC. It translates to CASSPGGIQETQYF.

The chain employs TRBV27 and TRBJ1-1, with 11 bases matching TRBD1. Germline CDR1 MNHEY, CDR2 SMNVEV (reference sequence). The CDR3 runs 16 residues. The V gene end was trimmed by 3 bases and the J gene end by 5 bases; junction bases not matched to a gene: 8. The DNA for the CDR3 is TGTGCCAGCAGTTTTTGGACAGGGGGCGGAGGGACTGAAGCTTTCTTT. Translated: CASSFWTGGGGTEAFF.

This chain links TRBV9 with TRBJ2-5; 9 bases are shared with TRBD1. Per the germline V gene, CDR1 is SGDLS and CDR2 is YYNGEE. This CDR3 has 14 amino acids. V lost 3 bases to trimming and J lost 5 bases; unmatched junction nucleotides: 5. The CDR3 region has the DNA TGTGCCAGCAGCGCTGTGACAGGGGGGGAGACCCAGTACTTC. Protein: CASSAVTGGETQYF.

The V and J genes are TRBV20-1 and TRBJ2-7; D may be TRBD2 (6 bases). The CDR3 covers 11 residues. The V end was cut by 5 bases, the J end by 6 bases, with 11 bases between. Germline CDR1 and CDR2: DFQATT and SNEGSKA (reference sequence). CDR3 DNA: TGCAGTGCTTACTTTAGCGGCGAGCAGTACTTC. This translates into CSAYFSGEQYF.

This chain links TRBV20-1 with TRBJ1-2; a possible D gene is TRBD1 (5 bases). Germline V gives CDR1 DFQATT, CDR2 SNEGSKA (reference sequence). With 3 bases removed from V and 7 bases from J, the gap between germline ends came to 12 bases. This CDR3 is built from 12 residues. DNA for the CDR3: TGCAGTGCTAGTCGGGGGGAGGGTGGCTACACCTTC. It encodes CSASRGEGGYTF.

This sequence joins TRBV4-1 and TRBJ1-1; weak D call: TRBD1 (5 bases). CDR3 length: 18 amino acids. Trimming took 4 bases from V and 3 from J, leaving 24 bases between them. Per germline, CDR1 MGHRA and CDR2 YSYEKL. The CDR3 loop is CASSPAGRGQGKYTEAFF. The CDR3 DNA reads as TGCGCCAGCAGCCCAGCCGGGCGTGGGCAGGGAAAGTACACTGAAGCTTTCTTT.

The rearrangement links TRBV5-1 to TRBJ2-2; the match to TRBD2 covers 12 bases. V lost 1 base, J lost 4 bases, and 5 bases stayed unmatched. The CDR3 is made up of 17 amino acids. The germline V gene has CDR1 SGHRS and CDR2 YFSETQ. This CDR3 reads CASSLLAGGIPTGELFF. DNA of the CDR3: TGCGCCAGCAGCTTGCTAGCGGGGGGGATCCCCACCGGGGAGCTGTTTTTT.

The chain combines TRBV19 with TRBJ2-1; 11 positions agree with TRBD2. Germline lookup yields CDR1 LNHDA and CDR2 SQIVND (reference sequence). The trim removed 5 bases at V and 6 bases at J, leaving 6 bases unmatched. This CDR3 has 15 amino acids. The CDR3: CASSEGTSGSNEQFF. CDR3 DNA: TGTGCCAGTAGTGAGGGGACTAGCGGCTCCAATGAGCAGTTCTTC.

The chain recombines TRBV20-1 with TRBJ2-7; no reliable D call. This CDR3 spans 12 amino acids. Germline loops: CDR1 DFQATT, CDR2 SNEGSKA (reference sequence). V lost 3 bases to trimming and J lost 6 bases, with 12 bases between them. CDR3 region: CSASLRLGEQYF. CDR3 nucleotide sequence: TGCAGTGCTAGTCTACGACTTGGCGAGCAGTACTTC.

This clone was observed a single time. The rearrangement joins TRBV3-1 (or the pseudogene TRBV3-2) to TRBJ1-2; 8 positions match TRBD1. Germline CDR1 and CDR2: LGHDT and YNNKEL (reference sequence). The CDR3 runs 14 residues. With 1 base clipped from V and 3 bases from J, the junction kept 1 base outside the gene matches. The CDR3 spells CASSQGQGYYGYTF. The CDR3 DNA reads TGTGCCAGCAGCCAAGGACAGGGGTACTATGGCTACACCTTC.

V gene TRBV12-3 or TRBV12-4 combines with J gene TRBJ1-1; D perhaps matches TRBD1 (5 bases). The CDR3 is 12 amino acids. Between the trimmed V and J ends, which lost 0 bases and 11 bases, there was a span of 10 bases. The CDR3 DNA follows: TGTGCCAGCAGTTTAGCCAAGGGGTTCGCTTTCTTT. Residues: CASSLAKGFAFF.

The gene calls are TRBV5-1 and TRBJ2-1, with 13 bases lining up with TRBD2. The CDR3 runs 14 residues. Germline trimming cut 0 bases from V and 15 bases from J; bases unmatched to any gene: 6. The germline gives CDR1 SGHRS, CDR2 YFSETQ. The CDR3, as DNA: TGCGCCAGCAGCTTGGAAACTAGCGGGGGGGCTCGGTTCTTC. It codes for CASSLETSGGARFF.

V and J are TRBV11-2 and TRBJ1-6; tentatively, D is TRBD1 (6 bases). This CDR3 region has 14 residues. The V gene's germline CDR1 is SGHAT and CDR2 FQNNGV. V lost 5 bases and J lost 8, with 13 bases in between. This CDR3 reads CASSQGLNYSPLHF. CDR3 bases: TGTGCCAGCAGCCAGGGGTTAAACTATTCACCCCTCCACTTT.